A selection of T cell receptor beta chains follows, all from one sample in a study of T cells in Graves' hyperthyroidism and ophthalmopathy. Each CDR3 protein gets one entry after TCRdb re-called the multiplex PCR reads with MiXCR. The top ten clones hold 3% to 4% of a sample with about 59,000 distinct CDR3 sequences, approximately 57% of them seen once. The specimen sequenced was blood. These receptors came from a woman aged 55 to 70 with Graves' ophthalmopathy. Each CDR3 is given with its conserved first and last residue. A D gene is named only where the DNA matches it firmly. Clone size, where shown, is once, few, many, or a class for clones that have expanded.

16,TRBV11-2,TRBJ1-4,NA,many,CASSLGQFATNEKLFF,TGTGCCAGCAGCTTAGGACAGTTCGCAACTAATGAAAAACTGTTTTTT
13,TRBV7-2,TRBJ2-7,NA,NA,CASSSGVNYEQYF,TGCGCCAGCAGCTCAGGAGTTAACTACGAGCAGTACTTC
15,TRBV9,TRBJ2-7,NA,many,CASSVQPGLPYEQYF,TGTGCCAGCAGCGTTCAACCGGGTCTTCCCTACGAGCAGTACTTC
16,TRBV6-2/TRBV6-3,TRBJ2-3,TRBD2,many,CASSHGLLAGIDTQYF,TGTGCCAGCAGCCACGGCCTACTAGCGGGGATAGATACGCAGTATTTT
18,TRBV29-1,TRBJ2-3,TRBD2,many,CSVEDLAGVTTSTDTQYF,TGCAGCGTTGAAGATTTAGCGGGAGTGACAACTAGCACAGATACGCAGTATTTT
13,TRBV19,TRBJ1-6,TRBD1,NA,CASSIRGNSPLHF,TGTGCCAGTAGTATCAGGGGGAATTCACCCCTCCACTTT
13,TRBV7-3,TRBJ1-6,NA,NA,CASSQGLGSPLHF,TGTGCCAGCAGCCAAGGGTTAGGATCACCCCTCCACTTT
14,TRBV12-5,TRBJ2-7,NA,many,CASGLAGAPYEQYF,TGTGCTAGTGGTTTGGCAGGGGCACCCTACGAGCAGTACTTC
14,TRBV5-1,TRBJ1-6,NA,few,CASSSGRGDSPLHF,TGCGCCAGCAGCTCGGGACGAGGCGATTCACCCCTCCACTTT
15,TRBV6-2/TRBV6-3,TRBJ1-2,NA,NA,CASSTGTVLRYGYTF,TGTGCCAGCAGTACCGGGACCGTATTACGCTATGGCTACACCTTC
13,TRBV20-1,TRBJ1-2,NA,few,CSAPDSTFYGYTF,TGCAGTGCCCCGGACAGCACCTTCTATGGCTACACCTTC
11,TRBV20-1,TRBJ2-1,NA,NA,CSAGGDSEQFF,TGCAGTGCTGGGGGGGACAGTGAGCAGTTCTTC
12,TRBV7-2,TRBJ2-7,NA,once,CASSLWGAKRHF,TGTGCCAGCAGCTTATGGGGGGCGAAACGGCACTTC
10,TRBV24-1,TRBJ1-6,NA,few,CATHCGETTF,TGTGCCACTCATTGTGGTGAGACAACCTTT
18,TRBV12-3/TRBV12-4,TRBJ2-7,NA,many,CASSSQPRSGRNFYEQYF,TGTGCCAGCAGTTCACAGCCACGCTCGGGACGGAATTTCTACGAGCAGTACTTC
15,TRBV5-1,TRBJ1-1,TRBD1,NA,CASSPEDRDRTGAFF,TGCGCCAGCAGCCCAGAGGACAGGGATCGGACTGGAGCTTTCTTC
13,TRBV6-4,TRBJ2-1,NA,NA,CASSDSTVDEQFF,TGTGCCAGCAGTGACTCGACGGTGGATGAGCAGTTCTTC
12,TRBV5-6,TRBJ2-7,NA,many,CASSLLGDEQYF,TGTGCCAGCAGCTTGTTGGGGGACGAGCAGTACTTC
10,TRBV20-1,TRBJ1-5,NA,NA,CSARGTSWHF,TGCAGTGCTAGAGGGACTAGCTGGCATTTT
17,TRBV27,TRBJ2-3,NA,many,CASSPPSVTGVIDTQYF,TGTGCCAGCAGTCCACCCTCGGTAACGGGAGTCATAGATACGCAGTATTTT
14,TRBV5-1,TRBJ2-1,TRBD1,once,CTSIKGQNYNEQLF,TGCACCAGCATTAAGGGACAGAACTACAATGAGCAGCTCTTC
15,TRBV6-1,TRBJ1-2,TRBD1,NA,CASSERGLDRGGYTF,TGTGCCAGCAGTGAACGGGGATTGGACAGGGGTGGCTACACCTTC
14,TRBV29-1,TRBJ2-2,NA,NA,CSVEDLETSGELFF,TGCAGCGTTGAAGACCTCGAAACTAGCGGGGAGCTGTTTTTT
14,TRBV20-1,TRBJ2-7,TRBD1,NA,CSAREGQGQDEQYF,TGCAGTGCTAGAGAGGGACAGGGCCAGGACGAGCAGTACTTC
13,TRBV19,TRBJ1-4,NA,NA,CASSIDGDAELFF,TGTGCCAGTAGTATCGACGGGGATGCGGAACTGTTTTTT
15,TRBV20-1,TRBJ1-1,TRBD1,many,CSAREQGRVSTEAFF,TGCAGTGCTAGAGAACAGGGGAGGGTTAGCACTGAAGCTTTCTTT
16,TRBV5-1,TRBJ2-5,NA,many,CASSLGQRTYQETQYF,TGCGCCAGCAGCTTGGGTCAGCGGACGTACCAAGAGACCCAGTACTTC
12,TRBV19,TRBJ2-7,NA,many,CASSSQGGEQYF,TGTGCCAGTAGTTCTCAGGGAGGCGAGCAGTACTTC
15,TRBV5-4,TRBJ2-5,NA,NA,CASSSTGRAAETQYF,TGTGCCAGCAGCTCCACGGGACGAGCGGCCGAGACCCAGTACTTC
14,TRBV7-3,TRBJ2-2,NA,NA,CASEDSPGAGELFF,TGTGCCAGCGAGGACAGTCCGGGTGCCGGGGAGCTGTTTTTT
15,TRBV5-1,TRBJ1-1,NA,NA,CASSLAVGQGAEAVF,NA
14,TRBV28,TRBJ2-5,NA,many,CASRSTTRSKTQYF,TGTGCCAGCAGATCTACGACCCGAAGTAAGACCCAGTACTTC
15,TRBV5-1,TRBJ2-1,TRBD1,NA,CASSRGQDHYSEQFF,TGCGCCAGCAGCCGGGGACAGGACCACTACAGTGAGCAGTTCTTC